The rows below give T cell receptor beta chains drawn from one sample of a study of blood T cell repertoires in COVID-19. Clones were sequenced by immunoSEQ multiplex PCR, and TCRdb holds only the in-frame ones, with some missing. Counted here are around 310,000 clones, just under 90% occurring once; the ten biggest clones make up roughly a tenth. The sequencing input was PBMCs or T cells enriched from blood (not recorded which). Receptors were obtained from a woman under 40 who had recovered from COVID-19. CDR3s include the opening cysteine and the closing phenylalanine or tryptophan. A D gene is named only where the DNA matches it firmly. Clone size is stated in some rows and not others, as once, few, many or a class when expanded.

CDR3 protein: CASSYLRQSQYSGANVLTF
CDR3 DNA: TGTGCCAGCAGTTACCTCCGACAGTCTCAGTACTCTGGGGCCAACGTCCTGACTTTC
clone size: .
D gene: .
J gene: TRBJ2-6
V gene: TRBV27

CDR3 protein: CASSLYGEPDGNTIYF
CDR3 DNA: TGCGCCAGCAGCCTGTACGGGGAACCGGACGGAAACACCATATATTTT
clone size: few
D gene: .
J gene: TRBJ1-3
V gene: TRBV5-1

CDR3 protein: CASSLAGTSSLEDTQYF
CDR3 DNA: TGCGCCAGCAGCTTGGCCGGAACTAGCTCGCTGGAAGATACGCAGTATTTT
clone size: .
D gene: .
J gene: TRBJ2-3
V gene: TRBV5-1

CDR3 protein: CASSSLDGSTNEKLFF
CDR3 DNA: TGTGCCAGCAGTTCCCTAGACGGTTCAACTAATGAAAAACTGTTTTTT
clone size: .
D gene: .
J gene: TRBJ1-4
V gene: TRBV28

CDR3 protein: CATAQYRGLGQPQHF
CDR3 DNA: TGTGCCACCGCACAATACAGGGGTCTAGGCCAGCCCCAGCATTTT
clone size: .
D gene: TRBD1
J gene: TRBJ1-5
V gene: TRBV15

CDR3 protein: CASSLDGDRGRGSPLHF
CDR3 DNA: TGTGCCAGCAGCTTAGATGGGGACAGGGGGCGAGGTTCACCCCTCCACTTT
clone size: .
D gene: TRBD1
J gene: TRBJ1-6
V gene: TRBV7-2

CDR3 protein: CASSLAGTVENIQYF
CDR3 DNA: TGTGCCAGCAGCTTAGCAGGGACAGTCGAAAACATTCAGTACTTC
clone size: .
D gene: TRBD1
J gene: TRBJ2-4
V gene: TRBV13

CDR3 protein: CASREVAGPSGLAGVRSSTDTQYF
CDR3 DNA: TGTGCCAGCAGGGAAGTAGCTGGGCCTAGCGGACTAGCGGGAGTAAGGAGTAGCACAGATACGCAGTATTTT
clone size: .
D gene: TRBD2
J gene: TRBJ2-3
V gene: TRBV6-1

CDR3 protein: CASSPGGGETQYF
CDR3 DNA: TGTGCCAGCTCACCGGGGGGAGGAGAGACCCAGTACTTC
clone size: .
D gene: .
J gene: TRBJ2-5
V gene: TRBV18

CDR3 protein: CATSRDYGGDGSNQPQHF
CDR3 DNA: TGTGCCACCAGCAGAGATTACGGAGGGGACGGTAGCAATCAGCCCCAGCATTTT
clone size: once
D gene: .
J gene: TRBJ1-5
V gene: TRBV15

CDR3 protein: CASSLSPGRGGTEAFF
CDR3 DNA: TGTGCCAGCAGTTTATCGCCGGGCAGGGGCGGCACTGAAGCTTTCTTT
clone size: .
D gene: .
J gene: TRBJ1-1
V gene: TRBV27

CDR3 protein: CASSVSPERGGTEAFF
CDR3 DNA: TGTGCCAGCAGCGTAAGTCCAGAACGGGGGGGTACTGAAGCTTTCTTT
clone size: .
D gene: .
J gene: TRBJ1-1
V gene: TRBV9

CDR3 protein: CSGALAGGSADTQYF
CDR3 DNA: TGCAGCGGAGCCTTAGCGGGAGGTTCGGCAGATACGCAGTATTTT
clone size: .
D gene: TRBD2
J gene: TRBJ2-3
V gene: TRBV29-1

CDR3 protein: CASTPTGQINYGYTF
CDR3 DNA: TGTGCCAGCACACCCACCGGACAGATTAACTATGGCTACACCTTC
clone size: .
D gene: .
J gene: TRBJ1-2
V gene: TRBV5-6

CDR3 protein: CASSPNRDRDTEAFF
CDR3 DNA: TGCGCCAGCAGCCCAAATCGGGACAGAGACACTGAAGCTTTCTTT
clone size: .
D gene: TRBD1
J gene: TRBJ1-1
V gene: TRBV5-1

CDR3 protein: CSVADRAGTEAFF
CDR3 DNA: TGCAGCGTTGCGGACAGGGCTGGCACTGAAGCTTTCTTT
clone size: .
D gene: TRBD1
J gene: TRBJ1-1
V gene: TRBV29-1

CDR3 protein: CASSFPGASYNEQFF
CDR3 DNA: TGTGCCAGCAGCTTCCCAGGGGCATCCTACAATGAGCAGTTCTTC
clone size: once
D gene: .
J gene: TRBJ2-1
V gene: TRBV11-3

CDR3 protein: CASSQSELKFTWSSYNEQFF
CDR3 DNA: TGCGCCAGCAGTCAATCGGAACTAAAGTTTACGTGGAGCTCCTACAATGAGCAGTTCTTC
clone size: .
D gene: .
J gene: TRBJ2-1
V gene: TRBV23-1

CDR3 protein: CAWSDRGLISSPLHF
CDR3 DNA: TGTGCCTGGAGTGACAGGGGGCTTATCAGCTCACCCCTCCACTTT
clone size: few
D gene: TRBD1
J gene: TRBJ1-6
V gene: TRBV30

CDR3 protein: CSVEVSRAGADTQYF
CDR3 DNA: TGCAGCGTTGAAGTTTCCAGGGCAGGGGCAGATACGCAGTATTTT
clone size: .
D gene: .
J gene: TRBJ2-3
V gene: TRBV29-1

CDR3 protein: CASSQDPTRGLAGGPGGELFF
CDR3 DNA: TGTGCCAGCAGCCAAGATCCCACCCGGGGACTAGCGGGAGGGCCCGGCGGGGAGCTGTTTTTT
clone size: once
D gene: TRBD2
J gene: TRBJ2-2
V gene: TRBV4-2

CDR3 protein: CASSRNDRWNTEAFF
CDR3 DNA: TGTGCCAGCAGCCGTAACGACAGGTGGAACACTGAAGCTTTCTTT
clone size: .
D gene: .
J gene: TRBJ1-1
V gene: TRBV14

CDR3 protein: CASSDPLAGRERNEQFF
CDR3 DNA: TGTGCCAGCAGCGACCCCCTAGCGGGAAGGGAAAGAAATGAGCAGTTCTTC
clone size: .
D gene: TRBD2
J gene: TRBJ2-1
V gene: TRBV9

CDR3 protein: CASSPGLAEVLDEQYF
CDR3 DNA: TGTGCCAGCAGCCCGGGACTAGCGGAGGTTCTGGACGAGCAGTACTTC
clone size: .
D gene: TRBD2
J gene: TRBJ2-7
V gene: TRBV7-9

CDR3 protein: CASRQGGANYGYTF
CDR3 DNA: TGTGCCAGCCGCCAGGGAGGAGCTAACTATGGCTACACCTTC
clone size: .
D gene: .
J gene: TRBJ1-2
V gene: TRBV28

CDR3 protein: CASTFLRASGSNVHEQFF
CDR3 DNA: TGTGCCAGCACCTTCCTCCGGGCTAGCGGGAGCAATGTCCATGAGCAGTTCTTC
clone size: .
D gene: TRBD2
J gene: TRBJ2-1
V gene: TRBV27

CDR3 protein: CASSQVWGAGELFF
CDR3 DNA: TGTGCCAGCAGCCAAGTCTGGGGCGCCGGGGAGCTGTTTTTT
clone size: .
D gene: .
J gene: TRBJ2-2
V gene: TRBV14

CDR3 protein: CASSPMMEKSEQFF
CDR3 DNA: TGTGCCAGCTCACCCATGATGGAGAAGAGCGAGCAGTTCTTC
clone size: .
D gene: .
J gene: TRBJ2-1
V gene: TRBV18

CDR3 protein: CAWTGGLNYGYTF
CDR3 DNA: TGTGCCTGGACAGGGGGCTTGAACTATGGCTACACCTTC
clone size: .
D gene: TRBD1
J gene: TRBJ1-2
V gene: TRBV30

CDR3 protein: CASSPKFEGLVWNSPLHF
CDR3 DNA: TGTGCCAGCAGTCCAAAATTTGAGGGCCTAGTGTGGAATTCACCCCTCCACTTT
clone size: .
D gene: .
J gene: TRBJ1-6
V gene: TRBV27

CDR3 protein: CASSEAGQGFYEQYF
CDR3 DNA: TGTGCCAGCAGCGAGGCGGGACAGGGTTTTTACGAGCAGTACTTC
clone size: .
D gene: TRBD1
J gene: TRBJ2-7
V gene: TRBV9

CDR3 protein: CASSYVPILNSPLHF
CDR3 DNA: TGTGCCAGCAGTTACGTCCCAATACTAAATTCACCCCTCCACTTT
clone size: .
D gene: .
J gene: TRBJ1-6
V gene: TRBV6-6

CDR3 protein: CASSVGQGTQYF
CDR3 DNA: TGTGCCAGTAGTGTCGGACAGGGTACGCAGTATTTT
clone size: .
D gene: TRBD1
J gene: TRBJ2-3
V gene: TRBV19

CDR3 protein: CASSGLGTDSYEQYF
CDR3 DNA: TGTGCCAGCAGCGGATTAGGGACAGACTCCTACGAGCAGTACTTC
clone size: .
D gene: TRBD1
J gene: TRBJ2-7
V gene: TRBV5-4

CDR3 protein: CASSPRQYARNEQFF
CDR3 DNA: TGTGCCAGCAGCCCGCGACAGTACGCCCGCAATGAGCAGTTCTTC
clone size: .
D gene: .
J gene: TRBJ2-1
V gene: TRBV7-6

CDR3 protein: CAWKTENYGYTF
CDR3 DNA: TGTGCCTGGAAGACAGAGAACTATGGCTACACCTTC
clone size: .
D gene: .
J gene: TRBJ1-2
V gene: TRBV30

CDR3 protein: CASSQEATSGTYNEQFF
CDR3 DNA: TGCGCCAGCAGCCAAGAGGCGACTAGCGGGACCTACAATGAGCAGTTCTTC
clone size: .
D gene: TRBD2
J gene: TRBJ2-1
V gene: TRBV4-1

CDR3 protein: CASSQSPRQGIIYGYTF
CDR3 DNA: TGTGCCAGCAGCCAATCTCCTAGACAGGGGATAATCTATGGCTACACCTTC
clone size: .
D gene: TRBD1
J gene: TRBJ1-2
V gene: TRBV3-1/TRBV3-2

CDR3 protein: CASSFSNNEQFF
CDR3 DNA: TGTGCCAGCAGCTTTTCAAACAATGAGCAGTTCTTC
clone size: .
D gene: .
J gene: TRBJ2-1
V gene: TRBV7-6

CDR3 protein: CASSFPPGQGKLLNTGELFF
CDR3 DNA: TGCGCCAGCAGCTTCCCCCCGGGACAGGGGAAGCTACTGAACACCGGGGAGCTGTTTTTT
clone size: .
D gene: TRBD1
J gene: TRBJ2-2
V gene: TRBV5-1

CDR3 protein: CASGLAIIGEPGNTIYF
CDR3 DNA: TGTGCTAGTGGTTTGGCTATCATAGGGGAACCTGGAAACACCATATATTTT
clone size: .
D gene: .
J gene: TRBJ1-3
V gene: TRBV12-5

CDR3 protein: CASRDTGAGNYGYTF
CDR3 DNA: TGTGCCAGTAGGGACACAGGGGCGGGTAACTATGGCTACACCTTC
clone size: .
D gene: TRBD1
J gene: TRBJ1-2
V gene: TRBV19

CDR3 protein: CASSSRMTSGRETQYF
CDR3 DNA: TGTGCCAGCAGCTCCCGAATGACTAGCGGGAGAGAGACCCAGTACTTC
clone size: .
D gene: TRBD2
J gene: TRBJ2-5
V gene: TRBV11-2

CDR3 protein: CASSLQTSGNEQFF
CDR3 DNA: TGTGCCAGCAGCTTACAGACTAGCGGCAATGAGCAGTTCTTC
clone size: .
D gene: TRBD2
J gene: TRBJ2-1
V gene: TRBV7-2

CDR3 protein: CASGGGYSNQPQHF
CDR3 DNA: TGTGCCAGCGGGGGGGGTTATAGCAATCAGCCCCAGCATTTT
clone size: .
D gene: .
J gene: TRBJ1-5
V gene: TRBV9

CDR3 protein: CASSQTGQGLDTIYF
CDR3 DNA: TGTGCCAGCAGCCAAACGGGACAGGGGTTGGACACCATATATTTT
clone size: .
D gene: TRBD1
J gene: TRBJ1-3
V gene: TRBV3-1/TRBV3-2

CDR3 protein: CASSAMGLNLETQYF
CDR3 DNA: TGTGCCAGCAGTGCTATGGGACTAAATTTGGAGACCCAGTACTTC
clone size: .
D gene: TRBD2
J gene: TRBJ2-5
V gene: TRBV2

CDR3 protein: CASSLLRGHNQPQHF
CDR3 DNA: TGTGCCAGCAGCCTCTTGCGGGGTCACAATCAGCCCCAGCATTTT
clone size: .
D gene: .
J gene: TRBJ1-5
V gene: TRBV28

CDR3 protein: CASSHSSGANVLTF
CDR3 DNA: TGTGCCAGCAGCCACAGCTCTGGGGCCAACGTCCTGACTTTC
clone size: .
D gene: .
J gene: TRBJ2-6
V gene: TRBV6-5

CDR3 protein: CASSQIGAGDQPQHF
CDR3 DNA: TGCGCCAGCAGCCAAATAGGGGCTGGTGATCAGCCCCAGCATTTT
clone size: .
D gene: .
J gene: TRBJ1-5
V gene: TRBV4-1

CDR3 protein: CASSPAGDYEQYF
CDR3 DNA: TGTGCCAGTAGTCCAGCGGGAGACTACGAGCAGTACTTC
clone size: .
D gene: TRBD2
J gene: TRBJ2-7
V gene: TRBV19

CDR3 protein: CASSLGTSLSKQFF
CDR3 DNA: TGTGCCAGCAGTTTAGGGACTAGCTTGTCTAAGCAGTTCTTC
clone size: .
D gene: TRBD2
J gene: TRBJ2-1
V gene: TRBV27

CDR3 protein: CASISGRVLGTGELFF
CDR3 DNA: TGTGCCAGTATAAGCGGGAGGGTTTTGGGGACCGGGGAGCTGTTTTTT
clone size: .
D gene: TRBD2
J gene: TRBJ2-2
V gene: TRBV7-8

CDR3 protein: CASSPLLREGLSDTDTQYF
CDR3 DNA: TGTGCCAGCAGCCCACTTTTGCGGGAGGGGCTTTCAGACACAGATACGCAGTATTTT
clone size: .
D gene: TRBD2
J gene: TRBJ2-3
V gene: TRBV3-1/TRBV3-2

CDR3 protein: CASKYLQANTEAFF
CDR3 DNA: TGTGCCAGCAAATACTTGCAGGCGAACACTGAAGCTTTCTTT
clone size: .
D gene: .
J gene: TRBJ1-1
V gene: TRBV6-6